These T cell receptor beta chains were read from a single sample in a study of cytomegalovirus exposure and HLA in healthy donors. The assay was immunoSEQ multiplex PCR, and TCRdb's table has in-frame clones only and misses some. The table shows 200,000 to 250,000 clones, with 82% occurring only once. Input material: PBMCs. The receptors were gathered from a woman in her thirties or forties in good health and CMV-seropositive. The CDR3 runs from the conserved cysteine through the conserved F or W. The D gene is left open where the match is weak. Size is omitted from some rows. Given values are once, few, many or a class for expanded clones.

cdr3_aa cdr3_nt d_call j_call v_call clone_size
CASSWGQGPREQYF TGTGCCAGCAGCTGGGGACAGGGACCCCGGGAGCAGTACTTC TRBD1 TRBJ2-7 TRBV5-4 NA
CASSEYAGTGSLYGYTF TGTGCCAGCAGTGAATACGCAGGTACCGGCAGCCTCTATGGCTACACCTTC NA TRBJ1-2 TRBV25-1 NA
CASSYALRGGRDEQYF TGTGCCAGCAGTTACGCCCTAAGGGGAGGGAGGGACGAGCAGTACTTC TRBD2 TRBJ2-7 TRBV6-5 NA
CASSPRSSYNSPLHF TGTGCCAGCTCACCAAGGAGCTCCTATAATTCACCCCTCCACTTT NA TRBJ1-6 TRBV18 NA
CATSTPGTVNTGELFF TGTGCCACCAGCACCCCCGGGACAGTGAACACCGGGGAGCTGTTTTTT TRBD1 TRBJ2-2 TRBV15 NA
CASSLVVGTGDGYTF TGTGCCAGCAGCTTGGTAGTCGGGACAGGCGACGGCTACACCTTC TRBD1 TRBJ1-2 TRBV5-6 NA
CASSPLAGATYEQYF TGCGCCAGCAGCCCCCTAGCGGGGGCAACGTACGAGCAGTACTTC TRBD2 TRBJ2-7 TRBV5-1 NA
CASRYLGSNEQFF TGCGCCAGCAGGTACCTCGGGAGCAATGAGCAGTTCTTC NA TRBJ2-1 TRBV5-1 NA
CASSFLSGGARDTQYF TGTGCCAGCAGTTTTTTAAGCGGGGGGGCCAGAGATACGCAGTATTTT TRBD2 TRBJ2-3 TRBV7-8 NA
CASRLVTSGGQNEQFF TGTGCAAGTCGCTTAGTAACTAGCGGGGGGCAAAATGAGCAGTTCTTC NA TRBJ2-1 TRBV12-2 once
CAWTLTMNTEAFF TGTGCCTGGACCCTGACAATGAACACTGAAGCTTTCTTT NA TRBJ1-1 TRBV30 NA
CASRPLASYEQYF TGTGCCAGCAGACCTCTAGCGTCCTACGAGCAGTACTTC NA TRBJ2-7 TRBV7-9 NA
CASSLYLGGQPQHF TGTGCCAGCAGTTTATACCTTGGCGGCCAGCCCCAGCATTTT NA TRBJ1-5 TRBV27 NA
CASSPDRLNQPQHF TGTGCCAGCTCACCGGACAGGCTCAATCAGCCCCAGCATTTT TRBD1 TRBJ1-5 TRBV18 once